This T cell receptor (beta chain) came from a study of CD8+CD57+ T cells in acquired aplastic anemia (dated by TCRdb to 2017 to 2018). Some background on the complete study: DNA extracted from sorted CD4+ and CD8+ cells had a mean of 3.2 ug, with a range of roughly 0.2 to 27.4 ug.

CDR3 length: 13 amino acids, cysteine to phenylalanine. Only the CDR3 DNA is retained, 39 bases long and in frame from the first base. At the junction V is shortened by 5 bases and J by 9 bases, with 11 bases in between. CDR1 is given as MDHEN and CDR2 as SYDVKM, both from the germline V gene. Overall study outcomes, separate from this receptor: Twenty-nine CD8+ CDR3 sequences were found in both patients and controls but appeared to be highly expressed in patients and within the immunodominant clones of the patients. Patients and healthy controls showed no significant difference in CD8+ Simpson's diversity (P=0.060).

Genomic DNA was used as template for profiling of TCR beta VDJ combinations and CDR3 sequences. TCR repertoire sequencing was run on an Illumina HiSeq 2000. On the authors' methods: Repertoires were assessed using TRBV/TRBJ rearrangement plots, CDR3 size and DJ length profiles, and Simpson's diversity index. The most abundant DNA sequence in the deep sequencing data was taken as the immunodominant clone. CDR3 amino acid sequences were checked for sharing across subjects and were also compared against the VDJdb database and published repertoires. TCRdb trimmed the raw reads at Q25, called clones with MiXCR and kept productive beta chains. CDR3 protein sequences are deduplicated, and each keeps its most common genes and DNA. For this entry, the V and J calls and clone size follow TCRdb and not the study's own pipeline. The sample has 150,000 to 200,000 distinct CDR3 sequences on record, around 65% of them singletons. The ten largest clones represent about 45% of the sample.

At least ten counts were recorded for this clonotype. The antigen it recognizes is unknown. No base qualities exist here, and no much larger clone lies one base off it. TCR repertoires of sorted CD4+ and CD8+ blood T cells from severe aplastic anemia patients and healthy subjects were deep-sequenced in the study. Ficoll-Paque density gradient centrifugation was used to isolate peripheral blood mononuclear cells. Before DNA extraction, CD4+ and CD8+ T cells were sorted by FACS or by magnetic beads. The chain links TRBV28 with TRBJ1-6; the D gene is perhaps TRBD1, on 5 matching bases. The material sequenced was sorted CD4+, CD8+, or CD8+CD57+ T cells (not recorded which) from PBMCs. This TCR was recovered from a human donor with severe aplastic anemia or a healthy control (not recorded which). The DNA sequence is as follows: TGTGCCAGCAGTCCAATAGGGACTTCACCCCTCCACTTT. Its translation is CASSPIGTSPLHF.